This is a list of T cell receptor beta chains from one sample in a study of Graves' ophthalmopathy and Graves' hyperthyroidism. Each CDR3 protein gets one entry after TCRdb re-called the multiplex PCR reads with MiXCR. Here the sample spans over a million distinct CDR3 sequences, roughly 35% being singletons. Sample: peripheral blood or thyroid tissue (not recorded which). These TCRs come from an adult man with Graves' hyperthyroidism. The conserved cysteine and the conserved F or W are not part of the CDR3 here.

TRBV7-9	ASSTNPTGAAYEQY
TRBV4-2	ASSQDWGAF
TRBV7-8	ASSFGIQNTGELF
TRBV10-3	AISESVEGSYEQY
TRBV15	ATSTLRLNHEKLF
TRBV11-2	ASSLDGDWYEQY
TRBV29-1	SAGNRQGWPQGYT
TRBV20-1	SAPTSGYGYEQY
TRBV6-1	ASSETGGLGLF
TRBV5-5	ASSLSELAYNSPLH
TRBV2	ASMAGSGDTQY
TRBV7-9	ASSESTPAYEQY
TRBV25-1	ASSPAWDTNTEAF
TRBV12-3/TRBV12-4	ASSPRKYQGTEAF
TRBV11-2	ASSQDAGRGTTEAF
TRBV11-1	ASSSYSTSGLQY
TRBV7-9	ASSSGNDRGGREQY
TRBV7-9	ASSFGTASSGNTIY
TRBV20-1	SARDRDRGQANEKLF
TRBV11-2	ASTLEWVYGYT
TRBV7-6	ASSSGTSGGNQPQH
TRBV12-3/TRBV12-4	ASSLPYGTGVASGANVLT
TRBV6-5	ASSYSRGAINEKLF
TRBV10-3	ASRSPSGTGTYEQY
TRBV4-3	ASSQVGGSRGYT
TRBV6-5	ASSYSSPGLGVRELF
TRBV6-2/TRBV6-3	ASSYSAGPIAGYSYEQY
TRBV25-1	ASMGATGTGVASGANVLT
TRBV12-3/TRBV12-4	ASSSRGLGFTEAF
TRBV5-1	ASSLGGTGLHEHRSPLH
TRBV7-9	ASSSGFGNQPQH
TRBV7-2	ASSLDKEDWSMNTEAF
TRBV20-1	SAYRWTNYGYT
TRBV10-2	ASSEFAGGANQPQH
TRBV29-1	SVPGSGEAF
TRBV14	ASSQDMGVSYGYT
TRBV6-5	ASSLGLGGTNEKLF
TRBV29-1	SVSGQGYEQY
TRBV20-1	SAPGAFNTEAF
TRBV20-1	SAQNSYRSTYEQY
TRBV9	ASSFGGHREGGYT
TRBV6-6	ASRGTRGPYGYT